This entry features one T cell receptor (beta chain) sequence. V lost 4 bases, J lost 0 bases, and 12 bases stayed unmatched. From germline, CDR1 is ENHRY and CDR2 SYGVKD. The CDR3 spans 19 residues. The source of the sample is a study of blood T cell repertoires in COVID-19. The overall study: Sources were T cells, B-cell-depleted T cells, or PBMCs; the material itself was cDNA or gDNA.

Original analysis: Researchers report that nucleated cell counts were estimated from reference gene primer amplification. Clones were read by immunoSEQ multiplex PCR, and TCRdb kept only the in-frame ones, dropping some. V, J and clone size are those of that table, while D and trimming were read from the DNA. The data hold 70,000 or so clones, with 70% to 80% observed a single time. This clonotype was sampled from a human donor in a cohort sampled during active COVID-19. Sequencing used peripheral blood. The chain joins TRBV10-3 to TRBJ2-1; the match to TRBD2 covers 10 bases. CDR3 nucleotides: TGTGCCATCAGTGTTTCGGCACTAGCGGGAAAAAGCTCCTACAATGAGCAGTTCTTC. Its translation is CAISVSALAGKSSYNEQFF.